This T cell receptor (beta chain) was sequenced for a study of T cells in Graves' hyperthyroidism and ophthalmopathy. Diagnoses used clinical symptoms, serum thyroxine and TRAb, thyroid ultrasound and orbital computed tomography. Fresh 10 ml peripheral blood yielded PBMCs. RNA transcripts were the template for amplifying TCR beta CDR3 regions. The TCR CDR3 first-round RT-PCR relied on the HTBI primer set. TCRdb redid the calling of the multiplex PCR reads with MiXCR, one entry per CDR3 protein. The data hold almost 500,000 distinct CDR3 sequences, with approximately 23% observed a single time. The CDR3 length is 15 residues. Trimming took 8 bases from V and 0 from J, leaving 14 bases between them. Germline CDR1 MNHEY, CDR2 SMNVEV (reference sequence). At least ten counts were recorded for this clonotype.

The sample was blood. This TCR was sampled from a woman in her 70s with Graves' ophthalmopathy. The V and J genes are TRBV27 and TRBJ1-3; D gene uncertain. CDR3: CASSPGRDSGNTIYF. CDR3 DNA: TGTGCCAGCTCACCCGGACGGGACTCTGGAAACACCATATATTTT.